Listed below are T cell receptor beta chains from one sample, sequenced in a study of T cell repertoires in cytomegalovirus infection. TCRdb re-derived calls from the reads in MiXCR, one entry per CDR3 protein. Of 740,000 or so distinct CDR3 sequences listed, approximately 34% are singletons. Input material: PBMCs. The receptors originated from a human donor in good health (CMV status not recorded). Some clones in this sample may be carry-over from other donors' samples. Each CDR3 is given with its conserved first and last residue. A D gene is named only where the DNA matches it firmly. Size is omitted from some rows. Given values are once, few, many or a class for expanded clones.

DNA: TGTGCCAGCAGTTTATCAGGTAGGGGCTATCAGCCCCAGAATTTT; CDR3: CASSLSGRGYQPQNF; D: .; size: .; J: TRBJ1-5; V: TRBV27
DNA: TGTGCCTGGAGTGTACCACAGGGTTACACTGAAGCTTTCTTT; CDR3: CAWSVPQGYTEAFF; D: .; size: .; J: TRBJ1-1; V: TRBV30
DNA: TGTGCCAGCAGCGTAGATGGAGGGGGGATCGGGGAGCTGTTTTTT; CDR3: CASSVDGGGIGELFF; D: .; size: few; J: TRBJ2-2; V: TRBV9
DNA: TGTGCCAGCAGCCGGGCAATTCAGAATGAAAAACTGTTTTTT; CDR3: CASSRAIQNEKLFF; D: .; size: few; J: TRBJ1-4; V: TRBV7-9
DNA: TGCAGTGCTATTCTACAGGGTTTTAGGGGTTCACCCCTCCACTTT; CDR3: CSAILQGFRGSPLHF; D: .; size: few; J: TRBJ1-6; V: TRBV20-1
DNA: TGCGCCAGCAGCCCGGCCTCGGCAGGGGGCAATCAGCCCCAGCATTTT; CDR3: CASSPASAGGNQPQHF; D: .; size: .; J: TRBJ1-5; V: TRBV4-1
DNA: TGTGCCAGCAGCTACACAGGGATGAGGGAGCTGTTTTTT; CDR3: CASSYTGMRELFF; D: .; size: many; J: TRBJ2-2; V: TRBV7-2
DNA: TGTGCCAGCAGTTCCCGTCCCGATAGCACAGATACGCAGTATTTT; CDR3: CASSSRPDSTDTQYF; D: .; size: few; J: TRBJ2-3; V: TRBV27
DNA: TGTGCCAGCAGTGATAACAGGGATATAGAGACCCAGTACTTC; CDR3: CASSDNRDIETQYF; D: .; size: many; J: TRBJ2-5; V: TRBV12-3/TRBV12-4
DNA: TGTGCCATCACAGAGGGATCTAATGGGGCCAACGTCCTGACTTTC; CDR3: CAITEGSNGANVLTF; D: .; size: .; J: TRBJ2-6; V: TRBV10-3
DNA: TGCGCCAGCAGCCCAGGGACAGATAGAAACTCCTACGAGCAGTACTTC; CDR3: CASSPGTDRNSYEQYF; D: TRBD1; size: few; J: TRBJ2-7; V: TRBV5-1
DNA: TGTGCCAGCAGTTACGACGGCACATATGGCTACACCTTC; CDR3: CASSYDGTYGYTF; D: .; size: .; J: TRBJ1-2; V: TRBV6-2/TRBV6-3
DNA: TGTGCCAGCAGTTCGGGGACAGTAGGCTATGGCTACACCTTC; CDR3: CASSSGTVGYGYTF; D: TRBD1; size: .; J: TRBJ1-2; V: TRBV28
DNA: TGCGCCAGCAGCCAATCGGCGTTCGTGAGTAACTATGGCTACACCTTC; CDR3: CASSQSAFVSNYGYTF; D: .; size: .; J: TRBJ1-2; V: TRBV4-1
DNA: TGTGCCAGCAGCTTATTGCCGACCGGGCCAACTAATGAAAAAATGTTTTTT; CDR3: CASSLLPTGPTNEKMFF; D: .; size: .; J: TRBJ1-4; V: TRBV11-2
DNA: TGCAGCGCCTTGGGAGGGGCTAACTATGGCTACACCTTC; CDR3: CSALGGANYGYTF; D: .; size: .; J: TRBJ1-2; V: TRBV29-1
DNA: TGTGCCAGTAGTATAGCCGAGGGAAGCTACAATGAGCAGTTCTTC; CDR3: CASSIAEGSYNEQFF; D: .; size: .; J: TRBJ2-1; V: TRBV19
DNA: TGTGCCAGCAGCATACGACAGATCACTGAAGCTTTCTTT; CDR3: CASSIRQITEAFF; D: .; size: few; J: TRBJ1-1; V: TRBV7-8
DNA: TGTGCCAGCAGCTTGACCCGGAGTTCTTCCTACAATGAGCAGTTCTTC; CDR3: CASSLTRSSSYNEQFF; D: .; size: few; J: TRBJ2-1; V: TRBV5-5
DNA: TGTGCCAGCAGCCGCACTAGCGGGAGTCCCAATGAGCAGTTCTTC; CDR3: CASSRTSGSPNEQFF; D: TRBD2; size: many; J: TRBJ2-1; V: TRBV7-2
DNA: TGTGCCTCTAGTGTGGCTACATGGGATGCCGGGACAGCATTTTTT; CDR3: CASSVATWDAGTAFF; D: TRBD1; size: .; J: TRBJ1-6; V: TRBV19
DNA: TGTGCCAGCAGCTTAGAAAGGGCAGGGGGCCTCAATGAGCAGTTCTTC; CDR3: CASSLERAGGLNEQFF; D: TRBD1; size: .; J: TRBJ2-1; V: TRBV11-2
DNA: TGTGCCAGCAGTCCTGACTGGGGTCTAGAGCAGTTCTTC; CDR3: CASSPDWGLEQFF; D: .; size: few; J: TRBJ2-1; V: TRBV7-9
DNA: TGTGCCAGTAGTATAGAAGCCGCGGGAGCATACAATGAGCAGTTCTTC; CDR3: CASSIEAAGAYNEQFF; D: TRBD2; size: few; J: TRBJ2-1; V: TRBV19
DNA: TGCAGCGTTAAAACGGACAGTGGCTACACCTTC; CDR3: CSVKTDSGYTF; D: .; size: many; J: TRBJ1-2; V: TRBV29-1
DNA: TGTGCCAGCAGCTTAGGGACAGGTGATGAAAAACTGTTTTTT; CDR3: CASSLGTGDEKLFF; D: TRBD1; size: few; J: TRBJ1-4; V: TRBV5-4
DNA: TGCAGTGCTAGAGATGCGCAGTTAAATTACAAAGAGACCCAGTACTTC; CDR3: CSARDAQLNYKETQYF; D: .; size: .; J: TRBJ2-5; V: TRBV20-1